A selection of T cell receptor beta chains follows, all from one sample in a study of human T cells and chemical hapten exposure. TCRdb reanalysed the RACE reads using MiXCR and keeps one entry per CDR3 protein. Of around 130,000 distinct CDR3 sequences listed, 11% are singletons. The sequences come from whole blood, collected in connection with sensitization to the hapten diphenylcyclopropenone (DPC). Receptors were obtained from a woman aged 45-65 years with alopecia areata. Some clones in this sample may be carry-over from other donors' samples. CDR3s include the opening cysteine and the closing phenylalanine or tryptophan. A D gene is named only where the DNA matches it firmly. Clone size, where shown, is once, few, many, or a class for clones that have expanded.

d_call	v_call	clone_size	j_call	cdr3_aa	cdr3_nt
.	TRBV6-5	many	TRBJ1-1	CASTQRGTENTEAFF	TGTGCCAGCACCCAAAGAGGGACCGAGAACACTGAAGCTTTCTTT
.	TRBV6-2/TRBV6-3	many	TRBJ1-1	CASTEVNTEAFF	TGTGCCAGCACAGAGGTGAACACTGAAGCTTTCTTT
.	TRBV24-1	.	TRBJ2-1	CATSDYPSEQFF	TGTGCCACCAGTGATTACCCCAGTGAGCAGTTCTTC
TRBD2	TRBV5-6	.	TRBJ2-7	CASSGVGGFYEQYF	TGTGCCAGCAGTGGGGTCGGGGGGTTTTACGAGCAGTACTTC
TRBD1	TRBV6-5	few	TRBJ1-1	CASSLTGQGRTEAFF	TGTGCCAGCAGTCTAACGGGACAGGGTCGAACTGAAGCTTTCTTT
TRBD1	TRBV20-1	few	TRBJ1-6	CSASRDREMSPLHF	TGCAGTGCTAGCCGGGACAGGGAAATGTCACCCCTCCACTTT
.	TRBV5-1	.	TRBJ1-1	CASSLGSLNTEAFF	TGCGCCAGCAGCTTGGGCAGTTTGAACACTGAAGCTTTCTTT
.	TRBV12-3/TRBV12-4	.	TRBJ2-5	CASSPPAGSQETQYF	TGTGCCAGCAGCCCCCCCGCGGGGTCTCAAGAGACCCAGTACTTC
TRBD1	TRBV5-1	few	TRBJ1-2	CASSLEGGNNGYTF	TGCGCCAGCAGCTTGGAAGGGGGCAACAATGGCTACACCTTC
TRBD2	TRBV9	many	TRBJ2-3	CASSPWRRGGTDTQYF	TGTGCCAGCAGCCCATGGAGGCGGGGGGGCACAGATACGCAGTATTTT
.	TRBV20-1	many	TRBJ2-7	CSARDLTSQRPYEQYF	TGCAGTGCTAGAGATCTAACCTCCCAGCGGCCCTACGAGCAGTACTTC
TRBD2	TRBV5-1	many	TRBJ2-7	CASSRTSGYEQYF	TGCGCCAGCAGCCGGACTAGCGGCTACGAGCAGTACTTC
.	TRBV30	.	TRBJ1-3	CAWSKGNTIYF	TGTGCCTGGAGCAAAGGAAACACCATATATTTT
TRBD1	TRBV12-3/TRBV12-4	.	TRBJ2-1	CASRGDRSYNEQFF	TGTGCCAGCAGGGGGGACAGGTCTTACAATGAGCAGTTCTTC
.	TRBV4-3	few	TRBJ2-3	CASAPAGTMAADTQYF	TGCGCCAGCGCCCCCGCTGGAACCATGGCCGCAGATACGCAGTATTTT
.	TRBV19	many	TRBJ2-1	CASSISGPLFQFF	TGTGCCAGTAGTATTTCCGGGCCCCTCTTCCAGTTCTTC
.	TRBV29-1	.	TRBJ2-2	CSVAGGAWELFF	TGCAGCGTTGCCGGTGGAGCCTGGGAGCTGTTTTTT
TRBD1	TRBV11-2	few	TRBJ2-7	CATATGSAEQYF	TGTGCCACGGCGACAGGGTCGGCCGAGCAGTACTTC
.	TRBV20-1	.	TRBJ2-3	CSAGPPGRYGDTQYF	TGCAGTGCTGGTCCGCCGGGGAGGTATGGAGATACGCAGTATTTT
.	TRBV27	.	TRBJ1-4	CASSGTDHEKLFF	TGTGCCAGCAGCGGTACGGACCATGAAAAACTGTTTTTT
.	TRBV11-2	.	TRBJ2-1	CASSFGPYYNEQFF	TGTGCCAGCAGCTTCGGACCATACTACAATGAGCAGTTCTTC
TRBD1	TRBV6-6	.	TRBJ1-1	CASSSLFGQGESEAFF	TGTGCCAGCAGTTCCCTTTTCGGACAGGGGGAAAGTGAAGCTTTCTTT
.	TRBV18	many	TRBJ2-1	CASSHRDGDNEQFF	TGTGCCAGCTCACACCGGGACGGGGACAATGAGCAGTTCTTC
.	TRBV7-8	.	TRBJ1-2	CASSLGSGNYGYTF	TGTGCCAGCAGCTTAGGATCAGGAAACTATGGCTACACCTTC
.	TRBV6-5	many	TRBJ1-1	CASSPPTGTEAFF	TGTGCCAGCAGCCCACCAACGGGGACTGAAGCTTTCTTT
.	TRBV9	many	TRBJ2-7	CASSVDSQGRSYEQYF	TGTGCCAGCAGCGTAGATTCCCAGGGGCGTTCCTACGAGCAGTACTTC
.	TRBV13	.	TRBJ1-2	CASSQGLPPNYGYTF	TGTGCCAGCAGCCAGGGACTACCCCCTAACTATGGCTACACCTTC
TRBD1	TRBV28	.	TRBJ1-5	CASSSRDRPNQPQHF	TGTGCCAGCAGCAGCCGGGACAGGCCCAATCAGCCCCAGCATTTT